This T cell receptor beta chain was obtained from a study of T cells in Graves' hyperthyroidism and ophthalmopathy (dated by TCRdb to the late 2010s). Study-wide context: Peripheral blood was collected at initial diagnosis, before any treatment. A discovery cohort of around 98 patients, 43 with Graves' ophthalmopathy and over 55 with stable Graves' hyperthyroidism, was used to find distinguishing TCR V-J signatures. Prospective prediction of ophthalmopathy was tested in an independent validation cohort consisting of 18 hyperthyroidism patients and approximately 16 patients who later progressed to ophthalmopathy. For training and testing, the approximately 97 patients in the discovery cohort were randomly divided in a 7:3 ratio. In more than 5 Graves' hyperthyroidism patients, the study also compared T-cell repertoires from thyroid tissue with T-cell repertoires from blood. After sampling, hyperthyroidism patients received methimazole starting at 30 mg daily, and ophthalmopathy patients received high-dose intravenous methylprednisolone. The paper describes TCR Vbeta CDR3 sequencing of about 140 peripheral blood samples, made up of around 41 ophthalmopathy patients, some 80 hyperthyroidism patients and approximately 17 progressor patients.

TCR beta CDR3 regions were amplified from RNA transcripts. A first-round RT-PCR of the TCR CDR3 used the HTBI primer set with the Qiagen OneStep RT-PCR kit. The libraries were constructed in a second round of multiplex PCR and then size-selected and purified. Paired-end sequencing of the libraries was performed with 100 bp reads on an Illumina HiSeq2000. In the authors' own workflow: Raw data were processed with SOAPnuke, discarding reads with adapters, uncalled bases, mean Phred below 15, or no exact constant-primer or identifier match. High-quality paired reads were merged with COPE v1.2.5, and unique nucleotide sequences were defined as clonotypes. Clonotypes were aligned to IMGT TRBV, TRBD and TRBJ reference segments using MiTCR v1.1. The analysis was restricted to V-J combinations with a frequency above 0.0001, which together covered 99% to 99.2% of the repertoires. The TCS score was defined as the ratio of F50 (clonal expansion) to E x V (chaos), calculated using BLOSUM62-based TCRdist between CDR3 peptides within each V-J. Welch's t-statistics and random forest reduced roughly 540 V-J features to 13, which were used in a naive Bayes classifier (R e1071). The public reads were quality trimmed at Q25 with fastp and then assembled into clones with MiXCR by TCRdb, keeping productive beta chains. Entries that share a CDR3 protein sequence are merged under the most common genes and DNA. TCRdb assigned the V and J calls; the authors' analysis was not used. Across this sample there are around 450,000 distinct CDR3 sequences, with roughly 14% seen only once. 7.7% of the sample rests with the top ten.

From the germline V gene, CDR1 is SGDLS and CDR2 is YYNGEE. From its first to its last residue, the CDR3 has 18 amino acids. The sequence is cut down to CDR3 DNA, 54 bases in frame from base 1. Trimmed from V: 1 base; trimmed from J: 1 base; junction bases lacking a gene match: 11. For this clonotype: Its antigen specificity is not known. Since no conserved phenylalanine or tryptophan closes the CDR3, a read error is the likely cause.

On the study overall, not on this receptor specifically: Most expanded thyroid clonotypes (frequency above 0.001) were also found in blood, which suggests that blood repertoires may mirror thyroid immune responses. Sample size was not statistically predetermined, and investigators were not blinded to group allocation. In validation, the model predicted progression to ophthalmopathy a median of approximately 6.6 months before onset, with approximately 68% sensitivity and roughly 77% specificity. A model built on a 13 V-J signature distinguished ophthalmopathy from stable hyperthyroidism, reaching roughly 88% sensitivity and approximately 81% specificity in cross-validation and 80%/75% in testing.

A patient counted as having stable Graves' hyperthyroidism if no progression to ophthalmopathy occurred over 18 months of follow-up. Hyperthyroidism patients were aged 18 to 65 years and newly diagnosed, with disease duration of less than 2 months. Any patient with an uncontrolled infection, another autoimmune disease, pregnancy or lactation was excluded. Diagnoses were established on the basis of clinical symptoms, serum thyroxine and TRAb, thyroid ultrasound, and orbital computed tomography. PBMCs were isolated from 10 ml of fresh peripheral blood by Ficoll-Paque density gradient centrifugation. Total RNA was extracted using Trizol reagent, and RNA quality was assessed on an Agilent 2100 Bioanalyzer.

This chain is built from TRBV9 and TRBJ1-3; TRBD1 fits 7 bases in the junction. The sequenced sample was blood. The sequence came from a woman younger than 35 with Graves' hyperthyroidism. Here the CDR3 is given as CASSVITTDRVSGNTIYL. In nucleotide form, the sequence is TGTGCCAGCAGCGTAATCACCACTGACAGGGTATCTGGAAACACCATATATCTT.